This T cell receptor beta chain was retrieved from a study of T cell responses to AZD1222 COVID-19 vaccine. Findings and limits, study-wide: The donors showed a predominance of white British ancestry and of females, with possible underestimation of clonal diversity.

This CDR3 contains 13 residues. V lost 0 bases and J 7 bases, leaving 9 bases between the germline ends. Germline values: CDR1 LGHNA, CDR2 YSLEER. Using immunoSEQ multiplex PCR, the repertoire was profiled, and TCRdb retains in-frame clones only, with some absent. The sample gives over 150,000 clones, roughly 90% of which show up once; 15% to 20% is in the top ten. In regard to this clone: What it binds is unknown.

The sequencing here drew on peripheral blood, taken on day 0 of AZD1222 vaccination. V and J are TRBV4-3 and TRBJ1-1, with a weak D call TRBD1 (6 bases). The TCR sequence derives from an adult in good health. The CDR3 sequence: CASSQEQGREAFF. DNA of the CDR3: TGCGCCAGCAGCCAAGAACAGGGCCGTGAAGCTTTCTTT.